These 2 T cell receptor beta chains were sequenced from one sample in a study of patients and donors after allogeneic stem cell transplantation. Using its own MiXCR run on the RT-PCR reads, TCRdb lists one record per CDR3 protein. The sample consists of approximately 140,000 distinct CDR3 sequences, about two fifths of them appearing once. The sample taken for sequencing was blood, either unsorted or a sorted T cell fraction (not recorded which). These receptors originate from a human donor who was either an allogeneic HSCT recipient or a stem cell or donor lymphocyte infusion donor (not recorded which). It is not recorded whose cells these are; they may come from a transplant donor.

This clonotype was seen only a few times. CDR3 coding DNA: TGTGCCAGCAGAGGGCCCAGGGGCCAGCCCCAGCATTTT. The encoded protein is CASRGPRGQPQHF. The chain has TRBV27 and TRBJ1-5, with TRBD1 as a possible D gene (6 bases). This CDR3 spans 13 amino acids. Germline CDR1 reads MNHEY; CDR2 reads SMNVEV (reference sequence). The V end lost 6 bases, the J end lost 7 bases, and 13 bases lay between the germline ends.

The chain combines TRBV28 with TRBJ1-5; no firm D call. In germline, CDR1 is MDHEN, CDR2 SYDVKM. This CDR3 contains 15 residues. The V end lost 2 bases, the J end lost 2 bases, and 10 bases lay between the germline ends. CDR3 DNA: TGTGCCAGCAGTTTAAGGGCATGGGGCAATCAGCCCCAGCATTTT. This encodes CASSLRAWGNQPQHF.